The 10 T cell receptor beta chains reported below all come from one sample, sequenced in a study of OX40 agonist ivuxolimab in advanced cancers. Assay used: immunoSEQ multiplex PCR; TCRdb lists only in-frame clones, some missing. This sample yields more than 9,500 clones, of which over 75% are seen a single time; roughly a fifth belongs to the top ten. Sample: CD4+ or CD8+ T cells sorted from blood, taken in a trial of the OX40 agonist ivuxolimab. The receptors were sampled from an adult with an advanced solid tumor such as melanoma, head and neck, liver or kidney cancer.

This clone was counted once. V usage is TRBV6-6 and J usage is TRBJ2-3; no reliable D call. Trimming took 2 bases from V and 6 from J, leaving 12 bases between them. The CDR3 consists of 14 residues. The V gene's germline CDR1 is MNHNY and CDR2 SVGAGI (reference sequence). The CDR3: CASSYVQTGDTQYF. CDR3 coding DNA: TGTGCCAGCAGTTACGTGCAGACCGGGGATACGCAGTATTTT.

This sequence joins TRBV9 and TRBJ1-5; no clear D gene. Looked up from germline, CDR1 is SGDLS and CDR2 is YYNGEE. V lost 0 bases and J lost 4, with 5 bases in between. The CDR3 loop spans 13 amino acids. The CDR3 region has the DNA TGTGCCAGCAGCGTAGTCCCTAATCAGCCCCAGCATTTT. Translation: CASSVVPNQPQHF.

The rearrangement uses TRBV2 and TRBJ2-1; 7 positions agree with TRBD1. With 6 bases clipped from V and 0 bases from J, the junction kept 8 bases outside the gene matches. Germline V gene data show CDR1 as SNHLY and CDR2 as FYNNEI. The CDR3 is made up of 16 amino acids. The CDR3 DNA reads TGTGCCAGCAGCCCCCAAGGGACAGTCTCCTACAATGAGCAGTTCTTC. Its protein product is CASSPQGTVSYNEQFF.

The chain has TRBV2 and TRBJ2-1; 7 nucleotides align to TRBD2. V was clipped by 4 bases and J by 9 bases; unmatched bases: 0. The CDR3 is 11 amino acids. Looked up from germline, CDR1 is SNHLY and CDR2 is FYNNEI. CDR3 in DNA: TGTGCCAGCAGTGGCGGGGGTGAGCAGTTCTTC. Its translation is CASSGGGEQFF.

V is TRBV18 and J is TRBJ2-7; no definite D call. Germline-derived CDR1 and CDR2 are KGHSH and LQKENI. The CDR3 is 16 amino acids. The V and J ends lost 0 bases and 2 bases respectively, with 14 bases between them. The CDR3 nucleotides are TGTGCCAGCTCACCACCCAAACCGGGCCTCACCTACGAGCAGTACTTC. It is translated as CASSPPKPGLTYEQYF. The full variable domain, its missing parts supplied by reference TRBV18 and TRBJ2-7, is NAGVMQNPRHLVRRRGQEARLRCSPMKGHSHVYWYRQLPEEGLKFMVYLQKENIIDESGMPKERFSAEFPKEGPSILRIQQVVRGDSAAYFCASSPPKPGLTYEQYFGPGTRLTVT.

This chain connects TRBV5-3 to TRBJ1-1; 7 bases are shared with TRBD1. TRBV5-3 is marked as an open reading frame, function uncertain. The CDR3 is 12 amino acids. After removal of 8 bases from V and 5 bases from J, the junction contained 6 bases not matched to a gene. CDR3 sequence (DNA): TGTGCCAGCAGCCTCAGGGGGACTGAAGCTTTCTTT. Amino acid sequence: CASSLRGTEAFF.

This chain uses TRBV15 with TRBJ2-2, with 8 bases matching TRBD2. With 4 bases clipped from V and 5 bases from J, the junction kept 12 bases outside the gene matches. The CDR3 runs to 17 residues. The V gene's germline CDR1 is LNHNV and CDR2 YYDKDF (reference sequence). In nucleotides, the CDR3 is TGTGCCACCAGCACCTACCCACGAGCGGGAGAGACCGGGGAGCTGTTTTTT. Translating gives CATSTYPRAGETGELFF.

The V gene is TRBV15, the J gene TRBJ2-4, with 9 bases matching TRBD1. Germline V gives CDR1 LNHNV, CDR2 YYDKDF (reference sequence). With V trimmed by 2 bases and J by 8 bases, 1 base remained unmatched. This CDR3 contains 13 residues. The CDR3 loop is CATSRRDRDIQYF. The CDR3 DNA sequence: TGTGCCACCAGCAGACGGGACAGGGACATTCAGTACTTC.

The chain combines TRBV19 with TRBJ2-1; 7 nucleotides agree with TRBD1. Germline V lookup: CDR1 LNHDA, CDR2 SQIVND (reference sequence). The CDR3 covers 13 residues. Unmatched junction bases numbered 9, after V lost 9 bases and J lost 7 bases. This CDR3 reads CASRTGARNEQFF. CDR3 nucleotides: TGTGCCAGCCGAACAGGGGCGAGAAATGAGCAGTTCTTC. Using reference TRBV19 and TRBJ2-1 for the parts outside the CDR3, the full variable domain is DGGITQSPKYLFRKEGQNVTLSCEQNLNHDAMYWYRQDPGQGLRLIYYSQIVNDFQKGDIAEGYSVSREKKESFPLTVTSAQKNPTAFYLCASRTGARNEQFFGPGTRLTVL.

CDR3 sequence: CASSQGQELQETQYF. The CDR3 nucleotides are TGCGCCAGCAGCCAAGGTCAAGAATTGCAAGAGACCCAGTACTTC. This chain joins TRBV4-1 and TRBJ2-5; the D is unclear. The V end was cut by 1 base, the J end by 2 bases, with 11 bases between. Germline assignment: CDR1 MGHRA and CDR2 YSYEKL. The CDR3 totals 15 residues.